This TCR beta chain was observed in a study of blood T cell repertoires in COVID-19. Study-wide context: Sources were T cells, B-cell-depleted T cells, or PBMCs; the material itself was cDNA or gDNA.

CDR1 is MDHEN, CDR2 SYDVKM, per germline. V lost 11 bases, J lost 0 bases, and 14 bases lay in between. The CDR3 sequence is 13 residues long. TCRdb's copy holds only in-frame clones and misses some; the assay was immunoSEQ multiplex PCR. The sample holds 400,000 to 550,000 clones, approximately 90% seen once. The chain employs TRBV28 and TRBJ2-7; the D gene is possibly TRBD2 (5 bases). The receptor's source is a young woman with acute or convalescent COVID-19. Input material: peripheral blood. Here the CDR3 DNA reads TGTGCCGCGGGCCCGGCAGGCTCCTACGAGCAGTACTTC. It is translated as CAAGPAGSYEQYF.